The rows below give T cell receptor beta chains drawn from one sample of a study of blood T cell repertoires in COVID-19. The assay was immunoSEQ multiplex PCR, and TCRdb's table has in-frame clones only and misses some. The table has 200,000 to 250,000 clones, approximately 80% seen once. The specimen was peripheral blood. Source of these receptors: an elderly woman with acute or convalescent COVID-19. CDR3s leave out the opening cysteine and the closing phenylalanine or tryptophan.

v_call	cdr3_length	j_call	cdr3_aa
TRBV2	12	TRBJ2-7	ASRGGGYSYEQY
TRBV11-2	13	TRBJ1-2	ASSSSRAAGYGYT
TRBV6-5	13	TRBJ1-2	ASSYSGQGNYGYT
TRBV3-1/TRBV3-2	15	TRBJ1-3	ASSQGATALSGNTIY
TRBV9	12	TRBJ1-3	ASSVEPGGDTIY
TRBV15	13	TRBJ2-6	ATSSRGSGANVLT
TRBV24-1	13	TRBJ2-1	ATSDPDRGYNEQF
TRBV30	15	TRBJ1-1	AWRLENTLDRRPEAF
TRBV19	11	TRBJ2-7	ASSHGGSDEQY
TRBV6-5	11	TRBJ1-2	ASKGGAHYGYT
TRBV18	11	TRBJ1-1	ASATGPNTEAF
TRBV5-1	13	TRBJ2-1	ASSSGQGAYNEQF
TRBV25-1	13	TRBJ1-2	ASRDSLLPGDGYT
TRBV7-2	13	TRBJ1-2	ASSLRTGERDGYT
TRBV7-9	13	TRBJ2-2	ASSLGQKLTGELF
TRBV9	10	TRBJ1-1	ASSTHRTEAF
TRBV18	15	TRBJ2-2	ASSLLTGTANTGELF
TRBV3-1/TRBV3-2	11	TRBJ1-1	ASSQVGGTEAF
TRBV2	11	TRBJ1-2	ASNDREYDGYT
TRBV11-1	10	TRBJ1-1	ASRTTASEAF
TRBV18	13	TRBJ1-1	ASSPQGQGVTEAF
TRBV2	13	TRBJ2-7	ASSIDRAPTYEQY
TRBV28	13	TRBJ1-1	ASSFHNRGDTEAF
TRBV7-3	13	TRBJ2-3	ASSSLAGDTDTQY
TRBV27	13	TRBJ2-1	ASSFGRAGVGEQF
TRBV6-2/TRBV6-3	13	TRBJ1-1	ASSTRTGKDTEAF
TRBV19	14	TRBJ2-7	ASKVQFAGGFHEQY
TRBV20-1	12	TRBJ2-1	SASSGRSYNEQF
TRBV27	15	TRBJ2-1	ASSLWLAGSSYNEQF
TRBV19	12	TRBJ2-7	ASSIANFDYEQY
TRBV24-1	14	TRBJ1-4	ATRVLSGQFNEKLF
TRBV30	15	TRBJ2-1	AWSVPLAGLWENEQF
TRBV6-6	15	TRBJ1-1	ASSRGAGQGANTEAF
TRBV24-1	13	TRBJ2-3	ATAQIAGNTDTQY
TRBV7-9	17	TRBJ1-2	ASSLLSFSTGTLNYGYT
TRBV29-1	11	TRBJ2-7	SARQGAEYEQY
TRBV19	13	TRBJ2-5	ASSRTSGSQETQY
TRBV7-2	11	TRBJ2-7	ASSSQSGYEQY
TRBV19	13	TRBJ1-5	ASSTQGARGQPQH
TRBV7-2	12	TRBJ2-7	ASSFGPLGYEQY
TRBV19	12	TRBJ1-2	ASSVQGADYGYT
TRBV6-5	13	TRBJ2-4	ASSYSPGAKNIQY
TRBV5-1	11	TRBJ2-1	ASSLEQDNEQF
TRBV4-1	12	TRBJ2-7	ASSQRGGAYEQY
TRBV11-1	11	TRBJ2-7	ASSSGRVGEQY
TRBV30	12	TRBJ1-4	AWSVGGGSEKLF
TRBV19	12	TRBJ2-5	ASSTAGVGETQY
TRBV3-1/TRBV3-2	14	TRBJ2-5	ASSQEGTGGSKTQY
TRBV19	16	TRBJ1-5	ASSSGERLTKGNQPQH
TRBV24-1	13	TRBJ1-2	ATSDTGQGAAGYT